A selection of T cell receptor beta chains follows, all from one sample in a study of identical twins. TCRdb ran MiXCR on the 5' RACE reads and lists one entry per CDR3 protein. This sample has some 590,000 distinct CDR3 sequences, with 9.5% to 10% found just once. The sample also formed part of further work on yellow fever vaccine responses in identical twins.

The sequenced sample was PBMCs. All receptors come from a woman aged 18-35 years in good health. The CDR3 runs from the conserved cysteine through the conserved F or W. A D gene is named only where the DNA matches it firmly.

TRBV6-1	TRBD1	TRBJ1-5	CASSGQGWYSNQPQHF
TRBV6-2/TRBV6-3	-	TRBJ2-7	CASSPADRFNYEQYF
TRBV7-7	-	TRBJ2-1	CASSLVEAGRYNEQFF
TRBV20-1	-	TRBJ2-5	CSVYGGETQYF
TRBV5-1	TRBD2	TRBJ2-1	CASSQSEGGLADNEQFF
TRBV20-1	-	TRBJ2-4	CSAPTENIQYF
TRBV15	TRBD2	TRBJ2-3	CATSPLAGGPNTQYF
TRBV12-3/TRBV12-4	TRBD2	TRBJ2-1	CASRLAGGRVSNEQFF
TRBV6-2/TRBV6-3	TRBD1	TRBJ2-3	CASSYLGQGVDTQYF
TRBV6-5	-	TRBJ1-2	CASSYDRVWGYTF
TRBV14	-	TRBJ2-1	CASSQDSLEVPFF
TRBV19	TRBD1	TRBJ2-3	CASSIAGTGGEDTQYF
TRBV7-3	-	TRBJ1-1	CASSLIRGTMNTEAFF
TRBV20-1	-	TRBJ2-7	CSASLVEEQYF
TRBV28	-	TRBJ2-7	CASSLAGAVSYEQYF
TRBV4-2	TRBD1	TRBJ1-1	CASSQDFRQGAEAFF
TRBV20-1	TRBD2	TRBJ2-3	CSAHLAGVRDTQYF
TRBV7-9	-	TRBJ2-7	CASSPEGNEQYF
TRBV7-9	-	TRBJ1-1	CASSSVGWNTEAFF
TRBV6-1	TRBD1	TRBJ2-1	CASKPTRTQGHEQFF
TRBV5-6	-	TRBJ1-5	CASSSSAGEFQPQHF
TRBV28	-	TRBJ1-2	CASSITNYGYTF
TRBV6-2/TRBV6-3	-	TRBJ2-5	CASRIQLYQETQYF
TRBV4-1	TRBD2	TRBJ2-1	CASSHYTGGPKYNEQFF
TRBV29-1	-	TRBJ1-1	CSVHRDTTEAFF
TRBV29-1	TRBD1	TRBJ2-5	CSVSRDRNLETQYF
TRBV15	TRBD1	TRBJ2-5	CATSNWTGPVTQYF
TRBV13	TRBD2	TRBJ2-3	CASSLGAHRGGDTDTQYF
TRBV29-1	-	TRBJ2-1	CSVSGNSNEQFF
TRBV18	-	TRBJ2-1	CASSPFQQGSNEQFF
TRBV11-2	-	TRBJ2-7	CASNSQPTRRAPYEQYF
TRBV11-2	TRBD2	TRBJ2-1	CASRTSLGLAGFSSYNEQFF